The 29 T cell receptor beta chains below come from one sample, sequenced in a study of T cell changes during pregnancy in multiple sclerosis (dated by TCRdb to about 2019). Library preparation used the immunoSEQ multiplex PCR assay. In TCRdb, the immuneACCESS table is reduced to in-frame sequences with V and J assigned. These tables do not hold every clone; where another copy was compared, an unresolved V gene accounts for under half, and the others remain unexplained. The sample table lists under 110,000 clones, 80% to 95% of them with a count of one. Around 1.5% of the sample is in the top ten clones. This specimen was peripheral blood, taken after pregnancy. The receptors were gathered from a female donor with multiple sclerosis, enrolled in a pregnancy study.

The chain joins TRBV28 to TRBJ2-7, with 9 positions matching TRBD1. The CDR3 is made up of 15 amino acids. The germline CDR1 and CDR2 sequences are MDHEN and SYDVKM. V lost 5 bases to trimming and J lost 3 bases; unmatched junction nucleotides: 8. CDR3 DNA: TGTGCCAGCAGTGCACCGGGACAGGGTGACTACGAGCAGTACTTC. Translating gives CASSAPGQGDYEQYF. Looking up the rest from reference TRBV28 and TRBJ2-7 gives the full variable domain: DVKVTQSSRYLVKRTGEKVFLECVQDMDHENMFWYRQDPGLGLRLIYFSYDVKMKEKGDIPEGYSVSREKKERFSLILESASTNQTSMYLCASSAPGQGDYEQYFGPGTRLTVT.

The genes are TRBV30 and TRBJ2-7; TRBD2 is a possible D gene (5 bases). CDR1 and CDR2 (germline): GTSNPN, SVGIG (reference sequence). CDR3 size: 13 residues. Trimming shortened V by 3 bases and J by 4 bases, and 13 bases separated the two germline ends. For the CDR3, the DNA is TGTGCCTGGAGACCTAACGGGGTATACGAGCAGTACTTC. Encoded protein: CAWRPNGVYEQYF.

J is TRBJ1-3 and V is TRBV30; the D is unclear. Germline V gene data show CDR1 as GTSNPN and CDR2 as SVGIG (reference sequence). V was clipped by 0 bases and J by 2 bases, with 8 bases between them. This CDR3 is built from 14 residues. The CDR3 sequence: CAWSVLGAGNTIYF. In DNA form, the CDR3 reads TGTGCCTGGAGTGTTTTGGGAGCTGGAAACACCATATATTTT.

The V and J genes are TRBV5-1 and TRBJ2-7, with D possibly TRBD1 on 7 matching bases. Germline CDR1 reads SGHRS; CDR2 reads YFSETQ. This CDR3 is built from 13 residues. V gave up 2 bases and J gave up 7 bases, with 13 bases separating them. The CDR3 coding sequence is TGCGCCAGCAGCTTTAAGGGGGCGGGAGAGCAGTACTTC. This gives the protein CASSFKGAGEQYF.

The V call is TRBV7-7, the J call TRBJ2-3, with D possibly TRBD1 on 6 matching bases. Trimming pared 0 bases from V and 0 bases from J, leaving 16 bases between. There are 18 residues in the CDR3. The germline V gene encodes CDR1 SSHAT and CDR2 FNYEAQ (reference sequence). CDR3 amino acids: CASSLAPGHLVSTDTQYF. The CDR3 DNA sequence: TGTGCCAGCAGCTTAGCTCCGGGACACCTTGTAAGCACAGATACGCAGTATTTT.

In DNA, the CDR3 is TGTGCCAGCAGTGTGGGGCGGGGGGGCGTCACCGGGGAGCTGTTTTTT. This encodes CASSVGRGGVTGELFF. This chain connects TRBV2 to TRBJ2-2, with 9 nucleotides matching TRBD2. With V trimmed by 4 bases and J by 4 bases, 7 bases remained unmatched. This CDR3 has 16 amino acids. CDR1 is SNHLY, CDR2 FYNNEI, per germline.

The genes are TRBV27 and TRBJ2-7, with TRBD1 matching over 9 bases. The V segment lost 4 bases and the J segment 5 bases; nucleotides outside the gene matches: 12. This CDR3 region has 16 residues. CDR1 is MNHEY, CDR2 SMNVEV, per germline (reference sequence). The CDR3 loop reads CASSSPLGTGLHEQYF. For the CDR3, the DNA is TGTGCCAGCAGTTCCCCTCTAGGGACAGGGCTCCACGAGCAGTACTTC.

This sequence joins TRBV11-2 and TRBJ1-4; D not certain. The germline V and J ends were trimmed by 4 bases and 3 bases, with 15 bases remaining between them. From germline, CDR1 is SGHAT and CDR2 FQNNGV. The CDR3 consists of 16 residues. As DNA, the CDR3 is TGTGCCAGCAGCTCCTTTAGGAGGGAGGCTAATGAAAAACTGTTTTTT. Residues: CASSSFRREANEKLFF. Filled out from reference TRBV11-2 and TRBJ1-4, the complete variable domain reads EAGVAQSPRYKIIEKRQSVAFWCNPISGHATLYWYQQILGQGPKLLIQFQNNGVVDDSQLPKDRFSAERLKGVDSTLKIQPAKLEDSAVYLCASSSFRREANEKLFFGSGTQLSVL.

The V call is TRBV10-3, the J call TRBJ2-7, with a possible D match to TRBD1 (6 bases). V lost 10 bases, J lost 2 bases, and 12 bases lay in between. Germline CDR1 ENHRY, CDR2 SYGVKD. CDR3 size: 12 residues. CDR3 sequence reads: CATRDTTYEQYF. The CDR3 DNA sequence: TGTGCCACCAGGGACACCACCTACGAGCAGTACTTC.

The rearrangement joins TRBV25-1 to TRBJ2-5; 7 bases are a match to TRBD2. This CDR3 contains 17 residues. From germline, CDR1 is MGHDK and CDR2 SYGVNS. J gave up 2 bases and V 4 bases, and 13 bases lay outside the gene matches. CDR3 coding DNA: TGTGCCAGCAGTGTTATTCAGGGAGGGCGAGGGCAAGAGACCCAGTACTTC. Its protein product is CASSVIQGGRGQETQYF.

Only a few counts were recorded for this clone. The chain couples TRBV28 to TRBJ1-5; TRBD1 matches at 8 bases. Germline V lookup: CDR1 MDHEN, CDR2 SYDVKM. This CDR3 contains 13 residues. Trimming took 5 bases from V and 5 from J; bases not matched to a gene: 2. CDR3 in DNA: TGTGCCAGCAGTCGACAGGGGCATCAGCCCCAGCATTTT. Its translation is CASSRQGHQPQHF.

This clone appeared a single time. In DNA form, the CDR3 reads TGTGCCAGCAGTGGCCGCGGACAGGGGGCTCTCGGGGCCAACGTCCTGACTTTC. It yields the protein CASSGRGQGALGANVLTF. The rearrangement uses TRBV2 and TRBJ2-6, with TRBD1 matching over 11 bases. Germline V gives CDR1 SNHLY, CDR2 FYNNEI. The CDR3 is 18 residues long. With 4 bases clipped from V and 4 bases from J, the junction kept 9 bases outside the gene matches.

The chain couples TRBV9 to TRBJ1-2; D remains unclear. Germline V lookup: CDR1 SGDLS, CDR2 YYNGEE. The CDR3 has 13 amino acids. Deletions cut 6 bases from V and 4 bases from J, with 13 bases between. DNA of the CDR3: TGTGCCAGCAAAAGAGGTGAGGGCTATGGCTACACCTTC. Translating it yields CASKRGEGYGYTF.

The chain couples TRBV25-1 to TRBJ2-1; a weak D match, TRBD2 (6 bases). The CDR3 has 16 amino acids. Germline V gene sequence: CDR1 MGHDK, CDR2 SYGVNS. Trimming took off 5 bases at V and 4 bases at J, with 18 bases between the two ends. In DNA form, the CDR3 reads TGTGCCAGCAGTCCCCCGTGGAGCGGGCGATACAATGAGCAGTTCTTC. Translation: CASSPPWSGRYNEQFF.

The CDR3, as DNA: TGTGCCAGCCGCCGATCCAGCGGGAATCTGTTCTTC. This codes for CASRRSSGNLFF. The chain recombines TRBV6-5 with TRBJ2-1; TRBD2 matches at 7 bases. There are 12 residues in the CDR3. Germline V gene lookup returns CDR1 MNHEY and CDR2 SVGAGI. Losses at the gene ends were 8 bases for V and 15 bases for J; bases not matched to a gene: 13.

This sequence joins TRBV28 and TRBJ2-7, with 7 bases matching TRBD2. The V gene's germline CDR1 is MDHEN and CDR2 SYDVKM. The ends lost 5 bases at V and 5 bases at J; junction bases unmatched: 15. The length of the CDR3 is 16 residues. The DNA of the CDR3 is TGTGCCAGCAGTCCGCTAGGCCGGGAGGCCTTCCACGAGCAGTACTTC. Translating it yields CASSPLGREAFHEQYF.

This chain links TRBV2 with TRBJ2-1; tentative D call: TRBD2 (7 bases). Trimming cost V 4 bases and J 8 bases, with 18 bases left between them. The CDR3 contains 15 residues. Germline loops: CDR1 SNHLY, CDR2 FYNNEI. The CDR3 DNA is TGTGCCAGCAGTGTCGACGGGGGGCCGTCGGATGAGCAGTTCTTC. It specifies CASSVDGGPSDEQFF.

In nucleotides, the CDR3 is TGTGCCAGCAGCACCCCAAAGGGGGGGGATAACTATGGCTACACCTTC. Translation gives CASSTPKGGDNYGYTF. The chain couples TRBV5-4 to TRBJ1-2; D possibly corresponds to TRBD1 (6 bases). The CDR3 is 16 amino acids. CDR1 is SGHNT and CDR2 is YYREEE in the germline V gene (reference sequence). V lost 4 bases and J lost 1, with 17 bases in between.

In this sample, this clone turned up once. This chain uses TRBV6-5 with TRBJ1-1; 9 bases are a match to TRBD1. Germline V gene sequence: CDR1 MNHEY, CDR2 SVGAGI. Trimming cost V 2 bases and J 7 bases; bases outside gene matches: 11. The CDR3 sequence is 16 residues long. CDR3: CASSYHRGQGTNEAFF. The CDR3 coding sequence is TGTGCCAGCAGTTACCACAGGGGGCAGGGCACTAATGAAGCTTTCTTT.

This chain links TRBV28 with TRBJ2-7; D not certain. The V gene lost 11 bases and the J gene lost 0 bases, with 14 bases spanning the gap. The germline V gene has CDR1 MDHEN and CDR2 SYDVKM. This CDR3 has 13 amino acids. The CDR3 DNA sequence: TGTGCCTCCTCCCGACAACACTCCTACGAGCAGTACTTC. Translated: CASSRQHSYEQYF. The full variable domain, completed using reference TRBV28 and TRBJ2-7, is DVKVTQSSRYLVKRTGEKVFLECVQDMDHENMFWYRQDPGLGLRLIYFSYDVKMKEKGDIPEGYSVSREKKERFSLILESASTNQTSMYLCASSRQHSYEQYFGPGTRLTVT.

The CDR3: CASILSGRASSYNEQFF. The CDR3 DNA reads TGTGCCAGCATCCTTAGCGGGAGGGCCTCCTCCTACAATGAGCAGTTCTTC. V and J are TRBV27 and TRBJ2-1, with 11 bases that match TRBD2. After removal of 7 bases from V and 0 bases from J, the junction contained 8 bases not matched to a gene. The CDR3 contains 17 residues. Germline CDR1 reads MNHEY; CDR2 reads SMNVEV (reference sequence).

The rearrangement uses TRBV30 and TRBJ2-3; tentatively, D is TRBD2 (6 bases). This CDR3 comprises 14 residues. Looked up from germline, CDR1 is GTSNPN and CDR2 is SVGIG (reference sequence). The germline V and J ends were trimmed by 0 bases and 2 bases, with 9 bases remaining between them. The DNA for the CDR3 is TGTGCCTGGAGTGTGGGCGGGAACACAGATACGCAGTATTTT. Protein: CAWSVGGNTDTQYF.

CDR3 coding DNA: TGTGCCAGTAGTGAACAGGGCGCCGGAGAGACCCAGTACTTC. Translating gives CASSEQGAGETQYF. V usage is TRBV19 and J usage is TRBJ2-5, with D perhaps matching TRBD1 (6 bases). V was clipped by 5 bases and J by 4 bases, with 14 bases between them. The CDR3 has 14 amino acids. Germline CDR1 is LNHDA and CDR2 is SQIVND (reference sequence).

The rearrangement uses TRBV5-1 and TRBJ2-2; a possible D gene is TRBD1 (5 bases). The V gene's germline CDR1 is SGHRS and CDR2 YFSETQ. The ends were cut back, 0 bases at V and 6 bases at J, with 12 bases in the middle. The CDR3 contains 15 residues. CDR3 sequence (DNA): TGCGCCAGCAGCTTGGCTCAGGGATCGGCCGGGGAGCTGTTTTTT. Protein sequence: CASSLAQGSAGELFF.

V is TRBV6-1 and J is TRBJ1-4; tentatively, D is TRBD1 (6 bases). V was cut by 6 bases and J by 11 bases, with 16 bases left in between. There are 13 residues in the CDR3. Germline V gene data show CDR1 as MNHNS and CDR2 as SASEGT. The CDR3 region is CASRNRESGKLFF. CDR3 bases: TGTGCCAGCAGGAACAGGGAATCAGGGAAACTGTTTTTT.

The chain couples TRBV7-2 to TRBJ2-7; 11 nucleotides match TRBD2. The V gene's germline CDR1 is SGHTA and CDR2 FQGNSA. The CDR3 has 17 residues. The J segment lost 1 base and the V segment lost 0 bases, leaving 5 bases of the junction unmatched. The CDR3 here is CASSLASGGALSYEQYF. CDR3 bases: TGTGCCAGCAGCTTAGCTAGCGGGGGGGCCTTATCCTACGAGCAGTACTTC.

The chain combines TRBV7-3 with TRBJ2-1; the match to TRBD2 covers 9 bases. The V segment lost 5 bases and the J segment 2 bases; nucleotides outside the gene matches: 7. The CDR3 covers 16 residues. Germline V gives CDR1 SGHTA, CDR2 FQGTGA. CDR3 sequence (DNA): TGTGCCAGCAGCCCAACAGGACTAGCGACCTACAATGAGCAGTTCTTC. It yields the protein CASSPTGLATYNEQFF.

The V gene is TRBV7-8, the J gene TRBJ1-5, with TRBD1 identical over 7 bases. The CDR3 runs to 14 residues. Per germline, CDR1 SGHVS and CDR2 FQNEAQ. The J segment lost 5 bases and the V segment lost 7 bases, leaving 8 bases of the junction unmatched. This CDR3 is CASNPGTVDQPQHF. Written as DNA, the CDR3 is TGTGCCAGCAACCCAGGGACAGTAGATCAGCCCCAGCATTTT.

CDR3 coding DNA: TGTGCCAGCAACTCTCCAGACAGGGCTGGAAACACCATATATTTT. Its protein product is CASNSPDRAGNTIYF. The chain uses TRBV2 and TRBJ1-3; 7 bases are a match to TRBD1. The CDR3 contains 15 residues. The germline CDR1 and CDR2 sequences are SNHLY and FYNNEI. Losses at the gene ends were 7 bases for V and 2 bases for J; bases not matched to a gene: 8.